Listed here are 11 T cell receptor beta chains from one sample, sequenced in a study of blood T cell repertoires in COVID-19. TCRdb's table, derived via immunoSEQ multiplex PCR, lists solely in-frame clones and lacks some. Among roughly 120,000 clones listed, under 85% were seen once. Sequenced sample: peripheral blood. These receptors came from an older woman with acute or convalescent COVID-19.

This sequence joins TRBV20-1 and TRBJ1-5, with TRBD1 matching over 12 bases. The length of the CDR3 is 17 residues. Unmatched junction bases numbered 11, after V lost 3 bases and J lost 5 bases. Germline CDR1 DFQATT, CDR2 SNEGSKA (reference sequence). CDR3 sequence reads: CSASRLGTGGRDQPQHF. CDR3 bases: TGCAGTGCTAGTCGTCTAGGGACAGGGGGCCGGGATCAGCCCCAGCATTTT.

The chain is built from TRBV24-1 and TRBJ2-5, with D perhaps TRBD1 (6 bases). Per the germline V gene, CDR1 is KGHDR and CDR2 is SFDVKD. V gave up 2 bases and J gave up 2 bases, with 14 bases separating them. The CDR3 spans 16 residues. The DNA of the CDR3 is TGTGCCACCAGTGATTGGACAGAACGAATGCAAGAGACCCAGTACTTC. Its protein product is CATSDWTERMQETQYF.

The gene calls are TRBV6-1 and TRBJ2-5; D is unresolved. The CDR3 extends over 15 amino acids. Germline V gene lookup returns CDR1 MNHNS and CDR2 SASEGT. Trimming took 1 base from V and 2 from J, leaving 11 bases between them. The CDR3 region is CASSEDRRLQETQYF. Here the CDR3 DNA reads TGTGCCAGCAGTGAAGATCGCAGGCTTCAAGAGACCCAGTACTTC.

CDR3 sequence reads: CASSVAGGQGASGGYTF. In DNA form, the CDR3 reads TGTGCCAGCAGCGTAGCGGGGGGACAGGGGGCCTCCGGGGGCTACACCTTC. This chain links TRBV9 with TRBJ1-2, with 12 bases that match TRBD1. Trimming removed 0 bases from V and 8 bases from J; junction bases left unmatched: 11. CDR3 size: 17 residues. Per the germline V gene, CDR1 is SGDLS and CDR2 is YYNGEE.

The chain uses TRBV6-5 and TRBJ1-4, with 8 bases matching TRBD1. CDR3 size: 14 residues. Losses at the gene ends were 5 bases for V and 7 bases for J; bases not matched to a gene: 6. Germline V gene sequence: CDR1 MNHEY, CDR2 SVGAGI. The CDR3 DNA reads as TGTGCCAGCAGTAAGGACAGGGATCCTGAAAAACTGTTTTTT. The encoded protein is CASSKDRDPEKLFF.

The V call is TRBV19, the J call TRBJ1-1; D is ambiguous. Deletions cut 1 base from V and 1 base from J, with 10 bases between. This CDR3 is built from 15 residues. Germline V gives CDR1 LNHDA, CDR2 SQIVND (reference sequence). CDR3 in amino acids: CASSIVGAGNTEAFF. DNA of the CDR3: TGTGCCAGTAGTATAGTCGGAGCGGGGAACACTGAAGCTTTCTTT.

The chain uses TRBV11-2 and TRBJ1-2, with a tentative D call TRBD1 (6 bases). The CDR3 is 13 residues long. CDR1 is SGHAT, CDR2 FQNNGV, per germline. The V and J ends lost 4 bases and 4 bases respectively, with 10 bases between them. DNA for the CDR3: TGTGCCAGCAGCTCATCGGACAGCTATGGCTACACCTTC. Translation: CASSSSDSYGYTF.

The chain is built from TRBV7-9 and TRBJ2-5, with D maybe TRBD2 (6 bases). The germline V gene has CDR1 SEHNR and CDR2 FQNEAQ (reference sequence). The CDR3 extends over 14 amino acids. Trimming removed 5 bases from V and 7 bases from J, with 17 bases in between. CDR3: CASSPGVNAWTQYF. CDR3 sequence (DNA): TGTGCCAGCAGCCCGGGAGTGAACGCGTGGACCCAGTACTTC. Together with reference TRBV7-9 and TRBJ2-5, the CDR3 gives the full variable domain: DTGVSQNPRHKITKRGQNVTFRCDPISEHNRLYWYRQTLGQGPEFLTYFQNEAQLEKSRLLSDRFSAERPKGSFSTLEIQRTEQGDSAMYLCASSPGVNAWTQYFGPGTRLLVL.

This chain joins TRBV4-1 and TRBJ2-7; TRBD2 is a possible D gene (6 bases). Looked up from germline, CDR1 is MGHRA and CDR2 is YSYEKL. Trimming cost V 4 bases and J 0 bases, with 22 bases left between them. The CDR3 sequence is 18 residues long. CDR3 DNA: TGCGCCAGCAGCCTCCCCCGTCCGGGACTCGATAGCTCCTACGAGCAGTACGTC. Residues: CASSLPRPGLDSSYEQYV.

This chain links TRBV25-1 with TRBJ2-1; 8 bases map to TRBD2. CDR1 and CDR2 (germline): MGHDK, SYGVNS. CDR3 length: 16 amino acids. J lost 2 bases, V lost 3 bases, and 6 bases had no gene match. The CDR3 nucleotides are TGTGCCAGCAGTGAGGGGGCGGGGGGCCCCTACAATGAGCAGTTCTTC. Residues: CASSEGAGGPYNEQFF.

This chain links TRBV2 with TRBJ1-5; tentatively, D is TRBD1 (6 bases). This CDR3 comprises 15 residues. V dropped 5 bases and J dropped 6 bases, with 17 bases sitting between them. CDR1 is SNHLY and CDR2 is FYNNEI in the germline V gene. Here the CDR3 reads CASSSVQGGIQPQHF. CDR3 DNA sequence: TGTGCCAGCAGTTCGGTACAGGGTGGGATTCAGCCCCAGCATTTT.